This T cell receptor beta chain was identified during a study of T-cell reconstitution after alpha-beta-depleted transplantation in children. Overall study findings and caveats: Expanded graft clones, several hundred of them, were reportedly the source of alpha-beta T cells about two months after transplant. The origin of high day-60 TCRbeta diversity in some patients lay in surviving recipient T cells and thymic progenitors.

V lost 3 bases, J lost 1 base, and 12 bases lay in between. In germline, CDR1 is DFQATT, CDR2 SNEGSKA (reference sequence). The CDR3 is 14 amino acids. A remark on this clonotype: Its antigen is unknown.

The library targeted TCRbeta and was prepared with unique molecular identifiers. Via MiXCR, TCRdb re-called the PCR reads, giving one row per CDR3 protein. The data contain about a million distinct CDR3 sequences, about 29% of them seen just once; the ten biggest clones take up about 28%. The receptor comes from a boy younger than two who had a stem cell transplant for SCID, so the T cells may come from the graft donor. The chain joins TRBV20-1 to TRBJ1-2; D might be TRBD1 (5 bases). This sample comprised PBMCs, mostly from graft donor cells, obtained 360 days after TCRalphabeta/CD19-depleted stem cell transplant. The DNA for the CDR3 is TGCAGTGCTAGTTGGCGGGGACTTAACTATGGCTACACCTTC. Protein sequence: CSASWRGLNYGYTF.